Presented here are 11 T cell receptor beta chains from one specimen sequenced in a study of T cells of healthy individuals. From the 5' RACE reads, TCRdb called clonotypes with MiXCR, one entry per CDR3 protein. The data contain approximately 58,000 distinct CDR3 sequences, approximately 15% of them singletons. Receptor source: a human donor in good health.

A few counts support this clonotype. This chain joins TRBV7-2 and TRBJ2-7; a possible D gene is TRBD2 (5 bases). V was trimmed by 1 base and J by 3 bases, leaving 10 bases between them. This CDR3 comprises 14 residues. CDR1 and CDR2 from the germline V gene are SGHTA and FQGNSA. As DNA, the CDR3 is TGTGCCAGCAGCTTAGAGGGCGGGCACTACGAGCAGTACTTC. It is translated as CASSLEGGHYEQYF.

In this sample, this clonotype turned up many times. J is TRBJ2-5 and V is TRBV10-1, with D possibly TRBD1 on 7 matching bases. Deletions cut 2 bases from V and 5 bases from J, with 12 bases between. From germline, CDR1 is WNHNN and CDR2 SYGVQD (reference sequence). The CDR3 is 14 amino acids. In nucleotides, the CDR3 is TGCGCCAGCAGTGAGACAGGGGACTTGGAGACCCAGTACTTC. It specifies CASSETGDLETQYF.

This clonotype has just a few counts. The chain uses TRBV27 and TRBJ2-7, with D maybe TRBD2 (5 bases). Germline CDR1 MNHEY, CDR2 SMNVEV (reference sequence). Trimming removed 0 bases from V and 1 base from J, with 7 bases in between. The CDR3 is 14 residues long. CDR3 DNA: TGTGCCAGCAGTTTATCGGCGGGTTCCTACGAGCAGTACTTC. It translates to CASSLSAGSYEQYF.

The chain employs TRBV6-5 and TRBJ1-6; D call uncertain. V lost 5 bases to trimming and J lost 0 bases, with 14 bases between them. Germline CDR1 reads MNHEY; CDR2 reads SVGAGI. The CDR3 extends over 17 amino acids. CDR3 loop: CASSRGQASSYNSPLHF. CDR3 coding DNA: TGTGCCAGCAGTCGAGGGCAGGCCAGCTCCTATAATTCACCCCTCCACTTT.

The chain combines TRBV2 with TRBJ1-2; possible D gene TRBD1, 6 bases. This CDR3 has 14 residues. Germline V CDR1 and CDR2: SNHLY, FYNNEI. Trimming pared 2 bases from V and 5 bases from J, leaving 12 bases between. The CDR3 DNA reads TGTGCCAGCAGTGAAATTAGGGGGGATTATGGCTACACCTTC. Translation gives CASSEIRGDYGYTF.

The rearrangement links TRBV6-1 to TRBJ1-1; D might be TRBD1 (6 bases). This CDR3 is built from 14 residues. V was cut by 3 bases and J by 6 bases, with 14 bases left in between. The germline V gene has CDR1 MNHNS and CDR2 SASEGT. The CDR3 DNA reads TGTGCCAGCAGTGATCCTTCGGGGGGGCCTGAAGCTTTCTTT. Its protein is CASSDPSGGPEAFF.

The genes are TRBV2 and TRBJ1-1; 12 bases agree with TRBD1. This CDR3 has 17 residues. V lost 6 bases, J lost 2 bases, and 10 bases stayed unmatched. Germline loops: CDR1 SNHLY, CDR2 FYNNEI. The DNA for the CDR3 is TGTGCCAGCAGGGGCGGGACAGGGGGCCTTAGCAACACTGAAGCTTTCTTT. Translating gives CASRGGTGGLSNTEAFF.

This clonotype occurred a few times. The chain combines TRBV18 with TRBJ2-7, with 9 positions matching TRBD1. Germline lookup yields CDR1 KGHSH and CDR2 LQKENI. This CDR3 spans 14 amino acids. With V trimmed by 3 bases and J by 6 bases, 6 bases remained unmatched. CDR3 in amino acids: CASSPQQGAGEQYF. DNA of the CDR3: TGTGCCAGCTCACCCCAACAGGGGGCGGGCGAGCAGTACTTC.

This clonotype was seen a handful of times. J is TRBJ2-2 and V is TRBV12-3 or TRBV12-4, with D tentatively TRBD2 (6 bases). V lost 2 bases and J lost 3, with 7 bases in between. This CDR3 has 14 residues. The CDR3 coding sequence is TGTGCCAGCAGTTTATGGGACTACACCGGGGAGCTGTTTTTT. This codes for CASSLWDYTGELFF.

In this sample, this clonotype turned up many times. V is TRBV7-9 and J is TRBJ2-1; 10 nucleotides align to TRBD2. The V gene end was trimmed by 4 bases and the J gene end by 3 bases; junction bases not matched to a gene: 0. This CDR3 is 14 amino acids long. CDR1 and CDR2 (germline): SEHNR, FQNEAQ (reference sequence). For the CDR3, the DNA is TGTGCCAGCAGCTCTAGCGGGGGCTACAATGAGCAGTTCTTC. This codes for CASSSSGGYNEQFF.

In this sample, this clonotype turned up many times. The chain uses TRBV7-9 and TRBJ1-2; 8 bases are a match to TRBD1. The germline V gene has CDR1 SEHNR and CDR2 FQNEAQ (reference sequence). Trimming at V came to 2 bases and at J to 3 bases, leaving 2 bases not matched to a gene. The CDR3 loop spans 14 amino acids. CDR3 sequence reads: CASSLNRGDYGYTF. The CDR3 DNA reads TGTGCCAGCAGCTTAAACAGGGGGGACTATGGCTACACCTTC.